The rows below give T cell receptor beta chains drawn from one sample of a study of long-term antiretroviral therapy in people with HIV. Data came from immunoSEQ multiplex PCR; TCRdb stores just in-frame clones and leaves some out. The sample contains around 20,000 clones, 65% to 80% of which appear only once. The sample in question was unsorted PBMCs, obtained 0.5 years before starting antiretroviral therapy. Receptor source: a man aged 18 to 29 with HIV. The CDR3 runs from the conserved cysteine through the conserved F or W. The order of the fields is D gene, J gene, V gene, clone size, CDR3 protein, CDR3 DNA. A D gene is named only where the DNA matches it firmly. Expanded clones are given a class, and other clones once, few, many or no size at all.

>TRBD1|TRBJ1-1|TRBV7-9|.
CASRRVIRGSEAFF
TGTGCCAGCAGGCGAGTCATCAGGGGGAGTGAAGCTTTCTTT
>.|TRBJ2-7|TRBV6-6|.
CASSYSGQTSYEQYF
TGTGCCAGCAGTTATTCAGGACAGACATCCTACGAGCAGTACTTC
>.|TRBJ2-1|TRBV7-7|.
CASSLDGGRQGDEQFF
TGTGCCAGCAGCTTGGATGGGGGGAGACAGGGCGATGAGCAGTTCTTC
>.|TRBJ2-1|TRBV27|.
CASSLGSNEQFF
TGTGCCAGCAGTTTAGGGTCCAATGAGCAGTTCTTC
>TRBD1|TRBJ1-5|TRBV6-5|.
CASSSGQEANQPQHF
TGTGCCAGCAGTTCTGGACAGGAGGCCAATCAGCCCCAGCATTTT
>TRBD1|TRBJ2-1|TRBV10-3|.
CAITSGTGELQQFF
TGTGCCATCACCTCCGGGACAGGGGAATTGCAGCAGTTCTTC
>TRBD2|TRBJ2-7|TRBV5-1|.
CASSLKGGNYEQYF
TGCGCCAGCAGCTTGAAGGGAGGGAACTACGAGCAGTACTTC
>.|TRBJ2-7|TRBV9|.
CASSVDISHEQYF
TGTGCCAGCAGCGTAGACATTTCCCACGAGCAGTACTTC
>TRBD1|TRBJ1-1|TRBV10-3|.
CAISGRWDRGRGNTEAFF
TGTGCCATCTCAGGACGGTGGGACAGGGGGCGAGGGAACACTGAAGCTTTCTTT
>.|TRBJ1-6|TRBV18|.
CASSPHAGRGGNSPLHF
TGTGCCAGCTCACCTCATGCCGGCCGAGGGGGGAATTCACCCCTCCACTTT
>TRBD1|TRBJ2-1|TRBV11-2|.
CASTPRTGMRYNEQFF
TGTGCCAGCACCCCCAGGACAGGGATGAGATACAATGAGCAGTTCTTC
>.|TRBJ2-7|TRBV19|.
CASSPFSARVRVYEQYF
TGTGCCAGTAGTCCTTTCAGCGCCAGGGTAAGGGTTTACGAGCAGTACTTC
>.|TRBJ2-5|TRBV7-8|.
CASSLVPRANQETQYF
TGTGCCAGCAGCTTAGTACCAAGGGCAAACCAAGAGACCCAGTACTTC
>TRBD1|TRBJ2-7|TRBV15|.
CATSRDRTGGYEQYF
TGTGCCACCAGCAGAGATAGGACAGGGGGCTACGAGCAGTACTTC
>.|TRBJ1-1|TRBV28|.
CASSFLGGDTEAFF
TGTGCCAGCAGTTTTTTAGGTGGAGACACTGAAGCTTTCTTT
>.|TRBJ1-2|TRBV9|few
CASSVEPGYEGDGYTF
TGTGCCAGCAGCGTAGAGCCAGGCTATGAGGGGGATGGCTACACCTTC
>.|TRBJ2-3|TRBV28|.
CASSLHQDRQNTDTQYF
TGTGCCAGCAGTTTACATCAGGACAGACAGAACACAGATACGCAGTATTTT
>TRBD1|TRBJ1-2|TRBV10-3|.
CAISDGTGANYGYTF
TGTGCCATCAGTGACGGGACAGGAGCTAACTATGGCTACACCTTC
>.|TRBJ2-7|TRBV5-4|.
CASSFPGRGYEQYF
TGTGCCAGCAGCTTTCCGGGACGGGGCTACGAGCAGTACTTC
>TRBD2|TRBJ2-5|TRBV19|.
CASSPSGGGLETQYF
TGTGCCAGTAGTCCCAGCGGGGGGGGACTGGAGACCCAGTACTTC
>.|TRBJ2-4|TRBV9|.
CASSPGQMGLVKNIQYF
TGTGCCAGCAGCCCCGGTCAGATGGGACTGGTCAAAAACATTCAGTACTTC
>.|TRBJ1-2|TRBV14|once
CASSNRVSYGYTF
TGTGCCAGCAGTAACAGGGTTTCCTATGGCTACACCTTC
>.|TRBJ1-1|TRBV5-6|.
CASTTGGDSWTEAFF
TGTGCCAGCACCACGGGGGGGGATTCGTGGACTGAAGCTTTCTTT
>.|TRBJ2-7|TRBV11-2|.
CASSSQGNELYEQYF
TGTGCCAGCAGCTCACAGGGTAATGAACTCTACGAGCAGTACTTC
>TRBD1|TRBJ1-2|TRBV7-2|.
CASSLATGDYGYTF
TGTGCCAGCAGCTTAGCGACAGGGGATTATGGCTACACCTTC
>.|TRBJ2-7|TRBV7-6|.
CASSYSLSYEQYF
TGTGCCAGCAGTTACAGTCTTTCCTACGAGCAGTACTTC
>TRBD2|TRBJ2-1|TRBV4-2|.
CASSQEGLAGDNEQFF
TGTGCCAGCAGCCAAGAAGGCCTAGCGGGGGACAATGAGCAGTTCTTC
>.|TRBJ2-7|TRBV29-1|.
CSVESAGSAYEQYF
TGCAGCGTTGAATCGGCCGGTTCCGCCTACGAGCAGTACTTC